Below, 19 T cell receptor beta chains from the same sample are listed, as sequenced in a study of T cell responses to AZD1222 COVID-19 vaccine. TCRdb keeps only in-frame clones here, not all; method: immunoSEQ multiplex PCR. The sample holds 120,000 to 150,000 clones; over 75% are singletons and the top ten take roughly 5.4%. The specimen was peripheral blood, collected 28 days after the second dose of the MenACWY control vaccine. The receptors shown here come from an adult who received the MenACWY meningococcal vaccine as a control.

The chain links TRBV7-8 to TRBJ2-3, with D maybe TRBD2 (6 bases). The CDR3 covers 14 residues. Germline V gene data show CDR1 as SGHVS and CDR2 as FQNEAQ. The germline V and J ends were trimmed by 5 bases and 4 bases, with 13 bases remaining between them. CDR3 in amino acids: CASSRDSSADTQYF. CDR3 coding DNA: TGTGCCAGCAGCCGAGACTCTAGCGCAGATACGCAGTATTTT.

The chain couples TRBV27 to TRBJ2-1; TRBD2 matches 8 bases. From germline, CDR1 is MNHEY and CDR2 SMNVEV (reference sequence). Trimming at V came to 6 bases and at J to 3 bases, leaving 7 bases not matched to a gene. This CDR3 is built from 15 residues. CDR3 amino acids: CASSLGRGIYNEQFF. CDR3 DNA: TGTGCCAGCAGCCTCGGGAGGGGGATCTACAATGAGCAGTTCTTC.

The V call is TRBV5-1, the J call TRBJ2-7, with 16 nucleotides matching TRBD2. This CDR3 is 17 amino acids long. CDR1 SGHRS and CDR2 YFSETQ come from the germline V gene. V gave up 4 bases and J gave up 6 bases; unmatched junction bases: 10. CDR3 bases: TGCGCCAGCAGCCCGGGACTAGCGGGAGGGAACGCGGTCGAGCAGTACTTC. Translation: CASSPGLAGGNAVEQYF.

The chain employs TRBV23-1 and TRBJ1-3; TRBD1 is a possible D gene (5 bases). TRBV23-1 is annotated as an ORF whose role is uncertain. The CDR3 is made up of 17 amino acids. V lost 0 bases and J 2 bases, leaving 14 bases between the germline ends. CDR3 bases: TGCGCCAGCAGTCAATCACGAGGGGTCGGGCCTGGAAACACCATATATTTT. The encoded protein is CASSQSRGVGPGNTIYF.

The chain combines TRBV6-2 or TRBV6-3 with TRBJ2-7; TRBD2 aligns across 15 bases. This CDR3 region has 17 residues. Germline loops: CDR1 MNHEY, CDR2 SVGEGT. V shed 2 bases and J 4 bases; nucleotides not matched to a gene: 6. CDR3 region: CASSYGGLAGGRYEQYF. CDR3 coding DNA: TGTGCCAGCAGTTACGGAGGACTAGCGGGGGGGCGGTACGAGCAGTACTTC.

This clone was detected a few times. The chain uses TRBV5-6 and TRBJ1-1; weak D call: TRBD1 (6 bases). Deletions cut 4 bases from V and 6 bases from J, with 22 bases between. CDR3 length: 16 residues. Germline V gene sequence: CDR1 SGHDT, CDR2 YYEEEE. CDR3 residues: CASSHLNRDMAAEAFF. The CDR3 DNA follows: TGTGCCAGCAGCCACCTAAACCGGGACATGGCCGCTGAAGCTTTCTTT.

The chain has TRBV29-1 and TRBJ1-1; D may be TRBD1 (5 bases). Per germline, CDR1 SQVTM and CDR2 ANQGSEA. The germline V and J ends were trimmed by 6 bases and 5 bases, with 10 bases remaining between them. This CDR3 region has 11 residues. DNA for the CDR3: TGCAGCGTACCAGGGTGGACTGAAGCTTTCTTT. Its protein product is CSVPGWTEAFF.

This chain links TRBV11-3 with TRBJ1-4; D ambiguous. Germline lookup yields CDR1 SGHNT and CDR2 YENEEA. V lost 2 bases, J lost 2 bases, and 15 bases lay in between. This CDR3 has 17 residues. The DNA for the CDR3 is TGTGCCAGCAGCTTAAGAGTGATCTCGCGCACTAATGAAAAACTGTTTTTT. This sequence encodes CASSLRVISRTNEKLFF.

The chain joins TRBV11-1 to TRBJ1-1; D is uncertain. Germline V gives CDR1 SGHAT, CDR2 FQDESV (reference sequence). Trimming pared 1 base from V and 11 bases from J, leaving 11 bases between. CDR3 length: 12 residues. The CDR3 loop reads CASSLDGSEAFF. CDR3 bases: TGTGCCAGCAGCTTAGATGGGTCGGAGGCTTTCTTT.

The V gene is TRBV7-9, the J gene TRBJ2-3, with a tentative D call TRBD1 (6 bases). Trimming cost V 5 bases and J 2 bases, with 14 bases left between them. This CDR3 is built from 15 residues. Germline V CDR1 and CDR2: SEHNR, FQNEAQ (reference sequence). CDR3: CASSLTTGITDTQYF. The CDR3 region has the DNA TGTGCCAGCAGCCTCACGACAGGTATCACAGATACGCAGTATTTT.

The V call is TRBV15, the J call TRBJ2-5; tentatively, D is TRBD1 (5 bases). The germline V gene has CDR1 LNHNV and CDR2 YYDKDF (reference sequence). The CDR3 has 15 amino acids. V lost 1 base, J lost 0 bases, and 9 bases lay in between. The CDR3 protein is CATSRGNRYQETQYF. CDR3 nucleotides: TGTGCCACCAGCAGAGGGAACAGGTACCAAGAGACCCAGTACTTC.

The rearrangement joins TRBV2 to TRBJ1-5, with D possibly TRBD1 on 5 matching bases. This CDR3 is 14 amino acids long. Per the germline V gene, CDR1 is SNHLY and CDR2 is FYNNEI. Between the trimmed V and J ends, which lost 5 bases and 2 bases, there was a span of 10 bases. The CDR3 protein is CASSSDSRNQPQHF. In nucleotides, the CDR3 is TGTGCCAGCAGTTCAGACAGCCGCAATCAGCCCCAGCATTTT.

V usage is TRBV4-2 and J usage is TRBJ1-4, with a weak D call TRBD1 (6 bases). The CDR3 contains 15 residues. Germline V gene data show CDR1 as LGHNA and CDR2 as YNFKEQ. V was cut by 7 bases and J by 0 bases, with 12 bases left in between. The CDR3 DNA follows: TGTGCCAGCACCGAGGGGGGTGCAACTAATGAAAAACTGTTTTTT. Its protein product is CASTEGGATNEKLFF.

V gene TRBV5-1 combines with J gene TRBJ2-5; D remains ambiguous. Per the germline V gene, CDR1 is SGHRS and CDR2 is YFSETQ. The V end was cut by 3 bases, the J end by 0 bases, with 3 bases between. CDR3 length: 12 amino acids. The CDR3 here is CASSWNQETQYF. The CDR3 DNA is TGCGCCAGCAGCTGGAACCAAGAGACCCAGTACTTC.

This clone has only a few counts. V and J are TRBV5-1 and TRBJ2-1; perhaps TRBD2 as D (6 bases). Per germline, CDR1 SGHRS and CDR2 YFSETQ. This CDR3 is built from 17 residues. The V and J ends lost 5 bases and 4 bases respectively, with 22 bases between them. The CDR3 nucleotides are TGCGCCAGCAGGGAGGGCGGCGTCACAAGCCATTACAATGAGCAGTTCTTC. This encodes CASREGGVTSHYNEQFF.

The chain is built from TRBV7-9 and TRBJ1-1; D uncertain. The CDR3 contains 13 residues. CDR1 is SEHNR, CDR2 FQNEAQ, per germline (reference sequence). Between the trimmed V and J ends, which lost 8 bases and 3 bases, there was a span of 13 bases. CDR3 protein: CASVYGGDTEAFF. The CDR3 bases are TGTGCCAGCGTCTACGGAGGTGACACTGAAGCTTTCTTT.

V and J are TRBV5-6 and TRBJ2-5; D is perhaps TRBD1 or TRBD2 (5 bases each). Germline assignment: CDR1 SGHDT and CDR2 YYEEEE. V lost 0 bases and J lost 7, with 10 bases in between. CDR3 length equals 13 residues. The CDR3 reads CASSLAARGTQYF. CDR3 sequence (DNA): TGTGCCAGCAGCTTGGCGGCGAGGGGGACCCAGTACTTC. Based on the CDR3 plus reference TRBV5-6 and TRBJ2-5, the full variable domain is DAGVTQSPTHLIKTRGQQVTLRCSPKSGHDTVSWYQQALGQGPQFIFQYYEEEERQRGNFPDRFSGHQFPNYSSELNVNALLLGDSALYLCASSLAARGTQYFGPGTRLLVL.

The chain employs TRBV7-9 and TRBJ2-3; D may correspond to TRBD1 or TRBD2 (5 bases each). The V end lost 4 bases, the J end lost 1 base, and 18 bases lay between the germline ends. This CDR3 is 17 amino acids long. Germline CDR1 SEHNR, CDR2 FQNEAQ (reference sequence). The CDR3 loop reads CASSSRVASSGTDTQYF. The CDR3 region has the DNA TGTGCCAGCAGCTCCAGGGTCGCTAGCTCAGGCACAGATACGCAGTATTTT. The full variable domain, its missing parts supplied by reference TRBV7-9 and TRBJ2-3, is DTGVSQNPRHKITKRGQNVTFRCDPISEHNRLYWYRQTLGQGPEFLTYFQNEAQLEKSRLLSDRFSAERPKGSFSTLEIQRTEQGDSAMYLCASSSRVASSGTDTQYFGPGTRLTVL.

The chain recombines TRBV7-2 with TRBJ1-2; no clear D gene. Per germline, CDR1 SGHTA and CDR2 FQGNSA. This CDR3 is 15 amino acids long. Trimming left V 2 bases short and J 0 bases short, with 10 bases between. The CDR3 nucleotides are TGTGCCAGCAGCTTACGGGCAGTATCTAACTATGGCTACACCTTC. It specifies CASSLRAVSNYGYTF.